This T cell receptor beta chain was recorded in a study of CD8 T cells in ankylosing spondylitis. Worth noting for this clonotype: Its target is unknown.

TCRdb called the 5' RACE reads again in MiXCR, with one record for every CDR3 protein. This sample has 150,000 to 200,000 distinct CDR3 sequences, with 18% found just once. Study findings and constraints: Several highly homologous variants made up a TCR beta motif, and this motif appeared characteristic of ankylosing spondylitis blood. Clones linked with disease were CD8+ and fairly uncommon in the peripheral blood. As reported, disease-linked clones showed significant enrichment in matched ankylosing spondylitis synovial fluid.

V dropped 0 bases and J dropped 5 bases, with 11 bases sitting between them. This CDR3 has 13 amino acids. Germline values: CDR1 GTSNPN, CDR2 SVGIG (reference sequence). The clonotype comes from a male donor with ankylosing spondylitis or in good health (not recorded which). J is TRBJ2-7 and V is TRBV30, with D possibly being TRBD1 or TRBD2 (5 bases each). The specimen sequenced was blood, either unsorted or a sorted T cell fraction (not recorded which). CDR3 in DNA: TGTGCCTGGAGTGTTCAGGGACCCAACGAGCAGTACTTC. Amino acid sequence: CAWSVQGPNEQYF.